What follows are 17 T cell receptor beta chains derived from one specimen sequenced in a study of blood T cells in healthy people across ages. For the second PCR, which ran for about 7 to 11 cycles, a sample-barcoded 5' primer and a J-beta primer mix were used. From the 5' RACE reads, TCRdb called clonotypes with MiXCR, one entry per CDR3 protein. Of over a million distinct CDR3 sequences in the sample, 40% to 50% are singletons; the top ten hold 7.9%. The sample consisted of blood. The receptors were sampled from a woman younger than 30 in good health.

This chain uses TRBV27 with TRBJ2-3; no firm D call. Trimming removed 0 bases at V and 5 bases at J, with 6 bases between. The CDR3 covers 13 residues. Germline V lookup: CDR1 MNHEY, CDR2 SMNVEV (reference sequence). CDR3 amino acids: CASSLSSLDTQYF. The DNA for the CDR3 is TGTGCCAGCAGTTTATCGAGCTTAGATACGCAGTATTTT.

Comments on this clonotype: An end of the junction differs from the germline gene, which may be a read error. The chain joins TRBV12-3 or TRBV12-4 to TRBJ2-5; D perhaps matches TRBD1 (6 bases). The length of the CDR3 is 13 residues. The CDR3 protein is CASRTTGQGTQYF. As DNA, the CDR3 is TGTGCCAGCAGGACAACAGGGCAAGGGACCCAGTACTTC.

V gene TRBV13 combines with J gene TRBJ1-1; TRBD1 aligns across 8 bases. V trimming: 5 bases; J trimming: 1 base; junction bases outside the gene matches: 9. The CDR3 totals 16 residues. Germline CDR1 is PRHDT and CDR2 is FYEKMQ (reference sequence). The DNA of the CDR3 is TGTGCCAGCAGCGACAGGACAGGGAGTAGGAACACTGAAGCTTTCTTT. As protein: CASSDRTGSRNTEAFF.

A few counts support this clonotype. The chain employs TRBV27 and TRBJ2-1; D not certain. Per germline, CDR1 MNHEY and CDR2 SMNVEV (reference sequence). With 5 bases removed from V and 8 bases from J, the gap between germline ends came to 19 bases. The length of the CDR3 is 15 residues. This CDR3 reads CASSHSSLTGHEQFF. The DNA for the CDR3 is TGTGCCAGCAGTCACTCCAGCCTAACTGGGCATGAGCAGTTCTTC.

The CDR3 spells CASSPLQTQYF. The CDR3 bases are TGTGCCAGCAGCCCTTTACAGACCCAGTACTTC. The rearrangement links TRBV7-2 to TRBJ2-5; D ambiguous. This CDR3 is built from 11 residues. Germline lookup yields CDR1 SGHTA and CDR2 FQGNSA. Trimming took off 5 bases at V and 6 bases at J, with 7 bases between the two ends.

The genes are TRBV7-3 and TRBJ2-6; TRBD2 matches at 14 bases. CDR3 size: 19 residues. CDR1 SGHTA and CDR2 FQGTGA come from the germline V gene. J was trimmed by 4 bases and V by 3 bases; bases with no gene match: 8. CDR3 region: CASSLRTSGGIPGANVLTF. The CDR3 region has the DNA TGTGCCAGCAGCTTGCGGACTAGCGGGGGGATCCCCGGGGCCAACGTCCTGACTTTC.

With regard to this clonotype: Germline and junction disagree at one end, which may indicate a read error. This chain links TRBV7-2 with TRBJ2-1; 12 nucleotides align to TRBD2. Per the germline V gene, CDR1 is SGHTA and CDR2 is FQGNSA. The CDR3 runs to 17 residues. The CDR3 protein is CASSSDLLAGGYNEQLF. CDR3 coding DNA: TGTGCCAGCAGCTCAGACCTTCTAGCGGGGGGGTACAATGAGCAGTTGTTC.

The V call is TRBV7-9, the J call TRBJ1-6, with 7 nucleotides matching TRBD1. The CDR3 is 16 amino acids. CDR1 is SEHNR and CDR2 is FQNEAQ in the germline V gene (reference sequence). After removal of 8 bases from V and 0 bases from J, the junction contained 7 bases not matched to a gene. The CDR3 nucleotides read TGTGCCAGCGAACCGACAGGGACCTCCTATAATTCACCCCTCCACTTT. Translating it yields CASEPTGTSYNSPLHF. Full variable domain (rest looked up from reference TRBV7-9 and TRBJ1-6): DTGVSQNPRHKITKRGQNVTFRCDPISEHNRLYWYRQTLGQGPEFLTYFQNEAQLEKSRLLSDRFSAERPKGSFSTLEIQRTEQGDSAMYLCASEPTGTSYNSPLHFGNGTRLTVT.

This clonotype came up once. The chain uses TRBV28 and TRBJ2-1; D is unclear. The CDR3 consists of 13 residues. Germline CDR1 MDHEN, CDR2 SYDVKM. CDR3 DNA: TGTGCGGGGTCGCGTCGTGCCTACAATGAGCAGTTCTTC. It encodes CAGSRRAYNEQFF.

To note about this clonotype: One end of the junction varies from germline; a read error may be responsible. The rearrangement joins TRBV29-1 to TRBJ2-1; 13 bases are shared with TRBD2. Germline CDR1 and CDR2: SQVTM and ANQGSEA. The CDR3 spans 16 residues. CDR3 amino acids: CSVELAGGPLFNGQFF. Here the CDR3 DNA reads TGCAGCGTAGAACTAGCGGGAGGGCCGTTGTTCAATGGGCAGTTCTTC.

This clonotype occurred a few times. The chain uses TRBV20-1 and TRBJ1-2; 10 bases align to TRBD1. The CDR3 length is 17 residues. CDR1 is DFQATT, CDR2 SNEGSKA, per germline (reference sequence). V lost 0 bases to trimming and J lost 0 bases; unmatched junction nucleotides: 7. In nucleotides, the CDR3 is TGCAGTGCTAGAGAGCCGGGACAGGGGATTCCTAACTATGGCTACACCTTC. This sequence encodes CSAREPGQGIPNYGYTF.

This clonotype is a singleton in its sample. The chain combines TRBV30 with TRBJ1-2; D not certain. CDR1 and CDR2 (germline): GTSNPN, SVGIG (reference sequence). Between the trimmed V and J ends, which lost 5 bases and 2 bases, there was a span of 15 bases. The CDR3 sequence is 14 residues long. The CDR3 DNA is TGTGCCTGGCGCCTTACCGGGTCCAACTATGGCTACACCTTC. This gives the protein CAWRLTGSNYGYTF. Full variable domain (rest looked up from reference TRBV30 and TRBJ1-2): SQTIHQWPATLVQPVGSPLSLECTVEGTSNPNLYWYRQAAGRGLQLLFYSVGIGQISSEVPQNLSASRPQDRQFILSSKKLLLSDSGFYLCAWRLTGSNYGYTFGSGTRLTVV.

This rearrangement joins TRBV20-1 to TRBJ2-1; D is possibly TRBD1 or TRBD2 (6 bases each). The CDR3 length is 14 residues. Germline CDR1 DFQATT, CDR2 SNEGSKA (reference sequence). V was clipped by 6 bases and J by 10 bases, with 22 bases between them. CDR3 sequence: CSAPPGGFSYEQFF. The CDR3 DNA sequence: TGCAGTGCCCCCCCCGGGGGCTTTTCCTACGAGCAGTTCTTC.

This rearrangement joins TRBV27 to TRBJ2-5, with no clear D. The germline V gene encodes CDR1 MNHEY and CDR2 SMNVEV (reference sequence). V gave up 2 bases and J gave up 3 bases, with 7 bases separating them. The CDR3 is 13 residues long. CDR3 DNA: TGTGCCAGCAGTTTAGGGGAAGAAGAGACCCAGTACTTC. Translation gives CASSLGEEETQYF.

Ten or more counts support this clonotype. For the CDR3, the DNA is TGTGCCAGCAGATTGACTAGCGGGAATGAGCAGTTCTTC. Its protein is CASRLTSGNEQFF. This chain connects TRBV6-2 or TRBV6-3 to TRBJ2-1; 10 nucleotides line up with TRBD2. V was clipped by 6 bases and J by 7 bases; unmatched bases: 3. The CDR3 spans 13 residues. Germline loops: CDR1 MNHEY, CDR2 SVGEGT.

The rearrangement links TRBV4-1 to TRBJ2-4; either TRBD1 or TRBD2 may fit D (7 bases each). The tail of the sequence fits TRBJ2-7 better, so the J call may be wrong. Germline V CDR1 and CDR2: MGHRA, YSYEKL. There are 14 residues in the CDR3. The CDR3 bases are TGCGCCAGCAGCCTGGGGAGGGGGCAGAACGAGCAGTACTTC. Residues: CASSLGRGQNEQYF.

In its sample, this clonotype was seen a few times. DNA of the CDR3: TGTGCCAGCAGCCAAGACCCTAACTCCTACAATGAGCAGTTCTTC. Amino acids: CASSQDPNSYNEQFF. J is TRBJ2-1 and V is TRBV3-1; D not certain. CDR1 LGHDT and CDR2 YNNKEL come from the germline V gene (reference sequence). V was shortened by 0 bases and J by 0 bases, with 6 bases between the two germline ends. This CDR3 region has 15 residues.